The sequence of this T cell receptor (beta chain) was determined in a study of blood T cells in healthy people across ages. On this clonotype: The target antigen is unknown. One end of the junction fails to match germline, which may point to a read error.

The CDR3 extends over 16 amino acids. CDR1 SGHRS and CDR2 YFSETQ come from the germline V gene. Study outcomes and limitations: Estimated diversity that came from one million T cells was considered an underestimate.

The authors ran a second PCR of roughly 6 to 11 cycles using a sample-barcoded 5' primer and a J-beta primer mix. TCRdb analysed the 5' RACE reads with MiXCR anew, one entry per CDR3 protein. The profile shows about 600,000 distinct CDR3 sequences, around half of them singletons. V gene TRBV5-1 combines with J gene TRBJ2-1; D might be TRBD1 (6 bases). This receptor was identified in a man at least 80 years old in good health. The sequenced sample was blood. CDR3 residues: CASSLAVWTAYNERFF. CDR3 nucleotides: TGCGCCAGCAGCTTGGCCGTCTGGACAGCCTACAATGAGCGGTTCTTC. Full variable domain (remainder filled in from reference TRBV5-1 and TRBJ2-1): KAGVTQTPRYLIKTRGQQVTLSCSPISGHRSVSWYQQTPGQGLQFLFEYFSETQRNKGNFPGRFSGRQFSNSRSEMNVSTLELGDSALYLCASSLAVWTAYNERFFGPGTRLTVL.